These 16 T cell receptor beta chains were sequenced from one sample in a study of immune evolution from preneoplasia to lung adenocarcinoma. Only in-frame clones appear in the TCRdb table, and some are missing; sequencing was by immunoSEQ multiplex PCR. This sample has roughly 5,200 clones, with about four fifths found just once. Sequencing was carried out using FFPE normal lung tissue adjacent to the tumor. These receptors were collected from a person aged 50-75 years with lung adenocarcinoma.

About this clone itself: One end of the junction is discordant with germline, which a read error may explain. V usage is TRBV18 and J usage is TRBJ2-1, with a weak D call TRBD2 (6 bases). Germline-derived CDR1 and CDR2 are KGHSH and LQKENI. The CDR3 covers 14 residues. The CDR3 spells CVSSPGGSWNEQFF. The CDR3 DNA follows: TGTGTCAGCTCACCCGGAGGGAGTTGGAATGAGCAGTTCTTC. The whole variable domain, filled in from reference TRBV18 and TRBJ2-1, reads NAGVMQNPRHLVRRRGQEARLRCSPMKGHSHVYWYRQLPEEGLKFMVYLQKENIIDESGMPKERFSAEFPKEGPSILRIQQVVRGDSAAYFCVSSPGGSWNEQFFGPGTRLTVL.

The J gene is TRBJ2-7, the V gene TRBV11-2, with TRBD2 matching over 7 bases. V trimming: 1 base; J trimming: 6 bases; junction bases outside the gene matches: 3. There are 13 residues in the CDR3. Germline loops: CDR1 SGHAT, CDR2 FQNNGV. This CDR3 reads CASSLAGGTEQYF. The CDR3 nucleotides are TGTGCCAGCAGCTTAGCGGGGGGTACCGAGCAGTACTTC.

The V gene is TRBV11-1, the J gene TRBJ2-5; TRBD1 might be the D (5 bases). The CDR3 covers 15 residues. The V gene's germline CDR1 is SGHAT and CDR2 FQDESV (reference sequence). V lost 5 bases to trimming and J lost 4 bases, with 17 bases between them. CDR3 residues: CASSARVGVGETQYF. The DNA of the CDR3 is TGTGCCAGCAGCGCCAGGGTAGGGGTAGGAGAGACCCAGTACTTC.

This sequence joins TRBV28 and TRBJ1-2; TRBD1 aligns across 9 bases. The junction had 6 bases not matched to a gene; V was cut back by 9 bases and J by 7 bases. CDR3 length equals 12 residues. CDR1 and CDR2 (germline): MDHEN, SYDVKM. The CDR3 spells CASGQGRLGYTF. For the CDR3, the DNA is TGTGCCAGTGGACAGGGGAGGCTTGGCTACACCTTC.

This rearrangement joins TRBV23-1 to TRBJ2-7, with D maybe TRBD2 (6 bases). TRBV23-1 is an ORF; its function is uncertain. Trimming stripped 7 bases from V and 6 bases from J, with 16 bases between. This CDR3 is built from 13 residues. CDR3 region: CASNRRGWSEQYF. For the CDR3, the DNA is TGCGCCAGCAACCGGCGGGGTTGGAGCGAGCAGTACTTC.

J is TRBJ1-1 and V is TRBV11-2, with 8 bases that match TRBD1. V lost 1 base to trimming and J lost 7 bases; unmatched junction nucleotides: 8. CDR1 and CDR2 from the germline V gene are SGHAT and FQNNGV. The CDR3 loop spans 15 amino acids. The chain's CDR3 is CASSLGGGQGFEAFF. CDR3 in DNA: TGTGCCAGCAGCTTAGGAGGCGGACAGGGCTTTGAAGCTTTCTTT.

The V call is TRBV6-5, the J call TRBJ1-4; tentative D call: TRBD1 (5 bases). The V gene's germline CDR1 is MNHEY and CDR2 SVGAGI. CDR3 size: 13 residues. V was clipped by 10 bases and J by 5 bases, with 14 bases between them. The chain's CDR3 is CATRDGENEKLFF. The CDR3 bases are TGTGCCACCCGGGACGGTGAAAATGAAAAACTGTTTTTT.

This chain connects TRBV30 to TRBJ2-1; TRBD2 matches at 11 bases. Germline-derived CDR1 and CDR2 are GTSNPN and SVGIG (reference sequence). Unmatched junction bases numbered 0, after V lost 4 bases and J lost 4 bases. The CDR3 is 13 amino acids. CDR3 DNA sequence: TGTGCCTGGACTAGCGGGAGGTACAATGAGCAGTTCTTC. Its protein product is CAWTSGRYNEQFF.

V usage is TRBV18 and J usage is TRBJ1-2; TRBD1 might be the D (5 bases). CDR3 size: 14 residues. Trimming took 3 bases from V and 6 from J, leaving 14 bases between them. CDR1 and CDR2 (germline): KGHSH, LQKENI. CDR3 sequence: CASSPSGHNDGYTF. CDR3 nucleotide sequence: TGTGCCAGCTCACCGTCAGGACACAACGATGGCTACACCTTC.

The rearrangement joins TRBV7-3 to TRBJ2-1; no definite D call. Germline V gene sequence: CDR1 SGHTA, CDR2 FQGTGA. V lost 4 bases to trimming and J lost 5 bases, with 9 bases between them. CDR3 length equals 13 residues. The CDR3 reads CASSSYIDNEQFF. CDR3 DNA: TGTGCCAGCAGCTCCTATATAGACAATGAGCAGTTCTTC.

CDR3 bases: TGTGCCAGCAGCCTACTACTAGGAACGAACACTGAAGCTTTCTTT. It yields the protein CASSLLLGTNTEAFF. The J gene is TRBJ1-1, the V gene TRBV14, with D unresolved. CDR1 is SGHDN, CDR2 FVKESK, per germline. Trimming took 4 bases from V and 1 from J, leaving 13 bases between them. There are 15 residues in the CDR3.

This chain uses TRBV15 with TRBJ2-7; TRBD1 might be the D (6 bases). In germline, CDR1 is LNHNV, CDR2 YYDKDF (reference sequence). The CDR3 sequence is 15 residues long. V was pared by 0 bases and J by 4 bases, with 13 bases between. The chain's CDR3 is CATSRDVGQTYEQYF. Here the CDR3 DNA reads TGTGCCACCAGCAGAGATGTCGGACAGACTTACGAGCAGTACTTC.

This clone has only a few counts. This chain's CDR3 is CASSQQGASGYEQYF. The CDR3 nucleotides are TGTGCCAGCAGCCAACAGGGGGCTAGTGGTTACGAGCAGTACTTC. The chain carries TRBV6-1 and TRBJ2-7, with 9 positions matching TRBD1. This CDR3 comprises 15 residues. After removal of 6 bases from V and 4 bases from J, the junction contained 10 bases not matched to a gene. Germline V lookup: CDR1 MNHNS, CDR2 SASEGT.

This clone occurred once. The chain is built from TRBV7-2 and TRBJ2-1; 12 nucleotides line up with TRBD2. This CDR3 has 19 amino acids. J lost 5 bases, V lost 4 bases, and 15 bases had no gene match. Germline V gives CDR1 SGHTA, CDR2 FQGNSA. The CDR3 loop reads CASSYTGTSGWGADNEQFF. The DNA of the CDR3 is TGTGCCAGCAGCTACACCGGGACTAGCGGGTGGGGGGCTGACAATGAGCAGTTCTTC.

V is TRBV6-4 and J is TRBJ2-2; no definite D call. V lost 5 bases, J lost 6 bases, and 7 bases lay in between. The CDR3 is 12 amino acids. Per the germline V gene, CDR1 is MRHNA and CDR2 is SNTAGT. The CDR3 coding sequence is TGTGCCAGCAGTCCTTACCCCGGGGAGCTGTTTTTT. Translated: CASSPYPGELFF.

The chain joins TRBV19 to TRBJ2-1; the match to TRBD1 covers 11 bases. Germline CDR1 is LNHDA and CDR2 is SQIVND (reference sequence). CDR3 length equals 14 residues. Germline trimming cut 4 bases from V and 7 bases from J; bases unmatched to any gene: 3. CDR3 protein: CASSKDRGRNEQFF. CDR3 DNA: TGTGCCAGTAGTAAGGACAGGGGGCGGAATGAGCAGTTCTTC.